The TCR beta chain described here comes from a study of CD8+ T cells in alopecia areata. As the sequencing template, cDNA was produced by extracting RNA and reverse transcribing it. The data were produced by immunoSEQ multiplex PCR, yet TCRdb's version contains in-frame clones alone and is incomplete. The sample yields 95,000 to 120,000 clones, around 59% seen once. This TCR was sampled from a human donor in good health. Sequencing used CD8+ T cells sorted from blood.

This CDR3 reads CSVERGKGDEQYF. The DNA for the CDR3 is TGCAGCGTTGAAAGAGGGAAAGGGGACGAGCAGTACTTC. This chain joins TRBV29-1 and TRBJ2-7, with D possibly being TRBD1 or TRBD2 (5 bases each). The CDR3 runs 13 residues. V dropped 2 bases and J dropped 5 bases, with 13 bases sitting between them. Germline CDR1 reads SQVTM; CDR2 reads ANQGSEA.